This T cell receptor beta chain was observed in a study of read filtering for tumor transcriptome and immune sequencing. Study-level information: Mean patient age was approximately 66 years, range about 45 to 85; 17 to 20 male, around 15 female. TCR-mapped reads were about 4 to 10.27 million with IR-seq versus about 80 to 1273 with RNA-seq.

Bone marrow was sampled from every patient at the time of active disease. The germline V gene has CDR1 SGHRS and CDR2 YFSETQ. The CDR3 length is 14 residues. V gave up 1 base and J gave up 4 bases, with 11 bases separating them. This clonotype was found many times. Its specificity is unknown. Notes on the study in general: Approximately 80% of IR-seq clonotypes had one read, totaling approximately 4% of reads; RNA-seq: approximately 73% and 42%.

This library used roughly 430 ng RNA and molecular barcoded adaptors spanning alpha/delta and beta/gamma chains. TCRdb analysed the reads with MiXCR anew, one entry per CDR3 protein. The table lists tens of thousands of distinct CDR3 sequences, approximately 19% of them singletons. Specimen: a population of CD138-negative cells sorted from bone marrow. The source is a donor aged 40 or older with multiple myeloma. This rearrangement joins TRBV5-1 to TRBJ1-1; D not certain. CDR3 DNA: TGCGCCAGCAGCTTGATCCCAGCCAGCACTGAAGCTTTCTTT. Translated: CASSLIPASTEAFF. Full variable domain (remainder filled in from reference TRBV5-1 and TRBJ1-1): KAGVTQTPRYLIKTRGQQVTLSCSPISGHRSVSWYQQTPGQGLQFLFEYFSETQRNKGNFPGRFSGRQFSNSRSEMNVSTLELGDSALYLCASSLIPASTEAFFGQGTRLTVV.